Below are 13 T cell receptor beta chains sequenced from a single sample in a study of T cells in Graves' hyperthyroidism and ophthalmopathy. Researchers amplified the TCR beta CDR3 regions from RNA transcripts. First-round RT-PCR with HTBI primers amplified the TCR CDR3 region. MiXCR, applied by TCRdb to the multiplex PCR reads, yields one record per CDR3 protein. The sample lists a few hundred thousand distinct CDR3 sequences, more than 12% occurring once. Sample: blood. These receptors were taken from a woman aged 25 to 45 with Graves' hyperthyroidism.

This clonotype was detected many times. The chain recombines TRBV5-1 with TRBJ1-1; 8 bases align to TRBD1. CDR1 is SGHRS, CDR2 YFSETQ, per germline. V lost 0 bases to trimming and J lost 5 bases; unmatched junction nucleotides: 6. The CDR3 is made up of 15 amino acids. In nucleotides, the CDR3 is TGCGCCAGCAGCTTGGAGACAGGGGTAGGAACTGAAGCTTTCTTT. Protein product: CASSLETGVGTEAFF.

This clonotype was recorded at least ten times. The V call is TRBV19, the J call TRBJ2-1; 10 positions match TRBD2. Germline CDR1 reads LNHDA; CDR2 reads SQIVND (reference sequence). Losses at the gene ends were 5 bases for V and 4 bases for J; bases not matched to a gene: 14. This CDR3 spans 18 amino acids. CDR3 in amino acids: CASSSPGTSGDIYNEQFF. CDR3 in DNA: TGTGCCAGTAGTTCCCCAGGCACTAGCGGGGATATTTACAATGAGCAGTTCTTC.

This clonotype came up many times. V is TRBV6-1 and J is TRBJ2-7; D ambiguous. This CDR3 has 13 amino acids. V dropped 3 bases and J dropped 2 bases, with 8 bases sitting between them. Germline loops: CDR1 MNHNS, CDR2 SASEGT. CDR3 amino acids: CASSESKTYEQYF. In nucleotides, the CDR3 is TGTGCCAGCAGTGAGTCCAAGACCTACGAGCAGTACTTC.

The J gene is TRBJ2-7, the V gene TRBV19, with D perhaps TRBD1 or TRBD2 (5 bases each). Deletions cut 2 bases from V and 0 bases from J, with 14 bases between. This CDR3 is built from 16 residues. The germline CDR1 and CDR2 sequences are LNHDA and SQIVND (reference sequence). The CDR3 DNA follows: TGTGCCAGTAGTATACTCCAGGGAGCCCCCTCCTACGAGCAGTACTTC. It is translated as CASSILQGAPSYEQYF.

The sample holds a few counts of this clonotype. The chain has TRBV20-1 and TRBJ2-7; 10 bases fit TRBD2. Germline CDR1 is DFQATT and CDR2 is SNEGSKA (reference sequence). The CDR3 extends over 15 amino acids. Trimming cost V 5 bases and J 4 bases; bases outside gene matches: 11. For the CDR3, the DNA is TGCAGTGCTCCCCTTAGCGGGAGGAATAGTTACGAGCAGTACTTC. This translates into CSAPLSGRNSYEQYF.

This clonotype was picked up many times. The V gene is TRBV25-1, the J gene TRBJ1-1, with D perhaps matching TRBD1 (6 bases). Germline V lookup: CDR1 MGHDK, CDR2 SYGVNS. This CDR3 has 13 amino acids. The germline V and J ends were trimmed by 3 bases and 6 bases, with 11 bases remaining between them. The CDR3 coding sequence is TGTGCCAGCAGTGAGGGGGCAGGGGCTGAAGCTTTCTTT. Protein: CASSEGAGAEAFF.

The chain employs TRBV20-1 and TRBJ1-6; TRBD1 matches at 9 bases. This CDR3 comprises 16 residues. Germline trimming cut 1 base from V and 5 bases from J; bases unmatched to any gene: 6. Germline V gene lookup returns CDR1 DFQATT and CDR2 SNEGSKA (reference sequence). CDR3 sequence: CSARVTGGPDNSPLHF. The CDR3 DNA reads as TGCAGTGCTAGAGTAACAGGGGGCCCTGATAATTCACCCCTCCACTTT.

The table lists this clonotype with many counts. This chain joins TRBV30 and TRBJ2-2; D remains unclear. Germline CDR1 and CDR2: GTSNPN and SVGIG (reference sequence). The CDR3 has 12 amino acids. V lost 2 bases to trimming and J lost 5 bases, with 6 bases between them. CDR3 amino acids: CAWSRGTGELFF. The CDR3 DNA reads TGTGCCTGGAGTAGAGGAACCGGGGAGCTGTTTTTT.

In its sample, this clonotype was seen many times. This chain joins TRBV7-9 and TRBJ2-7; tentative D call: TRBD1 (6 bases). V lost 5 bases and J 3 bases, leaving 14 bases between the germline ends. This CDR3 spans 14 amino acids. Germline CDR1 SEHNR, CDR2 FQNEAQ (reference sequence). CDR3 in DNA: TGTGCCAGCAGCCCTCTTTTAGGGGGCTACGAGCAGTACTTC. Encoded protein: CASSPLLGGYEQYF.

This clonotype was observed many times. V and J are TRBV11-2 and TRBJ1-2, with unresolved D. The germline V gene encodes CDR1 SGHAT and CDR2 FQNNGV. The CDR3 covers 13 residues. Between the trimmed V and J ends, which lost 3 bases and 8 bases, there was a span of 13 bases. This chain's CDR3 is CASSLGRISGYTF. Written as DNA, the CDR3 is TGTGCCAGCAGCTTGGGCCGGATCTCCGGCTACACCTTC.

This clonotype has more than one count but fewer than ten. This rearrangement joins TRBV20-1 to TRBJ1-6; D gene unclear. V was trimmed by 0 bases and J by 1 base, leaving 13 bases between them. Germline loops: CDR1 DFQATT, CDR2 SNEGSKA (reference sequence). CDR3 length: 17 amino acids. The CDR3 spells CSARDWGSGSYNSPLHF. DNA for the CDR3: TGCAGTGCTAGAGATTGGGGTTCGGGGTCCTATAATTCACCCCTCCACTTT.

This clonotype appeared a few times. This rearrangement joins TRBV9 to TRBJ2-3, with TRBD2 as a possible D gene (5 bases). The CDR3 is 16 residues long. Germline loops: CDR1 SGDLS, CDR2 YYNGEE. V dropped 3 bases and J dropped 3 bases, with 17 bases sitting between them. CDR3 DNA: TGTGCCAGCAGCGCACTGGACCTCCGAGGGACAGATACGCAGTATTTT. Protein sequence: CASSALDLRGTDTQYF. Complete variable domain (other parts from reference TRBV9 and TRBJ2-3): DSGVTQTPKHLITATGQRVTLRCSPRSGDLSVYWYQQSLDQGLQFLIQYYNGEERAKGNILERFSAQQFPDLHSELNLSSLELGDSALYFCASSALDLRGTDTQYFGPGTRLTVL.

For the CDR3, the DNA is TGTGCCAGCTCACCTTGGTCCAGGGTCGACGAGCAGTACTTC. This codes for CASSPWSRVDEQYF. V gene TRBV18 combines with J gene TRBJ2-7; possibly TRBD1 for D (5 bases). From germline, CDR1 is KGHSH and CDR2 LQKENI. The CDR3 has 14 amino acids. V was clipped by 3 bases and J by 5 bases, with 14 bases between them.